The rows below give T cell receptor beta chains drawn from one sample of a study of blood T cell repertoires in COVID-19. TCRdb's table, derived via immunoSEQ multiplex PCR, lists solely in-frame clones and lacks some. This sample yields under 200,000 clones, of which more than 75% are seen a single time; 6.6% belongs to the top ten. The sample was PBMCs or T cells enriched from blood (not recorded which). The receptors stem from a woman in her 50s who had recovered from COVID-19. CDR3s include the opening cysteine and the closing phenylalanine or tryptophan. D genes are given only for firm matches. Rows may omit the clone size; those that give it use once, few, many or a size class.

>few|TRBJ2-7|TRBD1|TRBV6-5
TGTGCCAGCACCCCACCAGGGGGCCGATACGAGCAGTACTTC
CASTPPGGRYEQYF
>NA|TRBJ1-6|NA|TRBV5-1
TGCGCCAGCAGCTCAGGTGGGCAGAAGAGTTCACCCCTCCACTTT
CASSSGGQKSSPLHF
>NA|TRBJ2-1|NA|TRBV25-1
TGTGCCAGCAGTGAGGGGGCGCATGAGCAGTTCTTC
CASSEGAHEQFF
>NA|TRBJ1-5|TRBD1|TRBV6-2/TRBV6-3
TGTGCCAGCAGCCCCGGACAGGGAGTTAGCAATCAGCCCCAGCATTTT
CASSPGQGVSNQPQHF
>NA|TRBJ2-2|TRBD1|TRBV14
TGTGCCAGCAGCCAAGATTCTTTGAGGACAGGGGGCCGGACCGGGGAGCTGTTTTTT
CASSQDSLRTGGRTGELFF
>NA|TRBJ2-7|NA|TRBV29-1
TGCAGCGCCCGAGTGACTGGTGGAACCTACGAGCAGTACTTC
CSARVTGGTYEQYF
>NA|TRBJ1-1|TRBD1|TRBV10-2
TGCGCCAGCAGTCCTGGACAGGCGAGGGCTGAAGCTTTCTTT
CASSPGQARAEAFF
>NA|TRBJ1-3|NA|TRBV5-1
TGCGCCAGCAGCTTGGCGTCAGACTCTGGAAACACCATATATTTT
CASSLASDSGNTIYF
>NA|TRBJ2-7|NA|TRBV6-2/TRBV6-3
TGTGCCAGCAGTACCCTAAGGGGCACTGCTACCTACGAGCAGTACTTC
CASSTLRGTATYEQYF
>NA|TRBJ1-6|TRBD1|TRBV5-8
TGTGCCAGCAGCCACTCAACGGGACAGGCCGTAACACCCCTCCACTTT
CASSHSTGQAVTPLHF
>NA|TRBJ2-1|NA|TRBV7-3
TGTGCCAGCAGCTTAACAGGGGTGCGGAATGAGCAGTTCTTC
CASSLTGVRNEQFF
>once|TRBJ2-3|TRBD2|TRBV19
TGTGCCAGTAGACTAGGGACTAGCGGGAGCCACAGACTCACAGATACGCAGTATTTT
CASRLGTSGSHRLTDTQYF
>NA|TRBJ1-1|NA|TRBV19
TGTGCCAGTACAATGGGCAGGGCTAGGAACACTGAAGCTTTCTTT
CASTMGRARNTEAFF
>NA|TRBJ2-7|TRBD1|TRBV29-1
TGCAGCGTTGAAAAGGACAGGGGCTACGAGCAGTACTTC
CSVEKDRGYEQYF
>NA|TRBJ1-2|TRBD1|TRBV19
TGTGCCAGTAGTATGGGGACAGGGACCTATGGCTACACCTTC
CASSMGTGTYGYTF
>few|TRBJ1-5|TRBD1|TRBV19
TGTGCCAGTAGTCCCCAAGGCTACAGGGGGCGAGTTCAGCCCCAGCATTTT
CASSPQGYRGRVQPQHF
>NA|TRBJ2-7|NA|TRBV24-1
TGTGCCACCAGTGATCCAGCCTCCCCTACAGGGCGCGAGCAGTACTTC
CATSDPASPTGREQYF
>NA|TRBJ2-1|NA|TRBV5-1
TGCGCCAGGGTACCAGGGGTCAATGAGCAGTTCTTC
CARVPGVNEQFF
>NA|TRBJ1-5|TRBD1|TRBV6-5
TGTGCCAGCAGGGACAGGTCCAATCAGCCCCAGCATTTT
CASRDRSNQPQHF
>NA|TRBJ1-2|TRBD1|TRBV10-2
TGCGCCAGCAGACAGGGGAAATATGGCTACACCTTC
CASRQGKYGYTF
>NA|TRBJ2-1|NA|TRBV7-3
TGTGCCAGCAGTCGATACCTGGCCCCCCATGAGCAGTTCTTC
CASSRYLAPHEQFF
>NA|TRBJ1-1|NA|TRBV3-1/TRBV3-2
TGTGCCAGCAGCCACCCTGGCATCATGAACACTGAAGCTTTCTTT
CASSHPGIMNTEAFF
>NA|TRBJ1-1|TRBD1|TRBV3-1/TRBV3-2
TGTGCCAGCAGCCTCGGACAGGGGGATCGGGGAGCTTTCTTT
CASSLGQGDRGAFF
>NA|TRBJ2-7|NA|TRBV19
TGTGCCAGTAGTAGAGGCCGCGGGAACGAGCAGTACTTC
CASSRGRGNEQYF
>NA|TRBJ2-3|TRBD2|TRBV5-6
TGTGCCAGCAGCTTCCGGGGACTAGCGGGGCGCACAGATACGCAGTATTTT
CASSFRGLAGRTDTQYF
>once|TRBJ1-1|TRBD1|TRBV6-6
TGTGCCAGCAGCCGAAGGACAGGGGGTAAGAACACTGAAGCTTTCTTT
CASSRRTGGKNTEAFF
>NA|TRBJ2-3|TRBD2|TRBV5-1
TGCGCCAGCAGCTTGGAAGGGTCCGGACTAGCGGGGGGGCTAGGGAGCCCAGATACGCAGTATTTT
CASSLEGSGLAGGLGSPDTQYF
>NA|TRBJ1-4|NA|TRBV19
TGTGCCAGTAGCCCCCGGGGCAGGGAGGGTGAAAAACTGTTTTTT
CASSPRGREGEKLFF
>few|TRBJ1-1|NA|TRBV9
TGTGCCAGCAGCGTAGGTCCTCCGGGGGACACTGAAGCTTTCTTT
CASSVGPPGDTEAFF
>NA|TRBJ2-5|TRBD2|TRBV5-4
TGTGCCAGCAGCCTGGGACTAGCGGGTACCCAAGAGACCCAGTACTTC
CASSLGLAGTQETQYF
>NA|TRBJ2-7|NA|TRBV4-1
TGCGCCAGCAGCCAAGAGAGGGCGGGGTTAGAGGAGCAGTACTTC
CASSQERAGLEEQYF
>NA|TRBJ2-3|NA|TRBV20-1
TGCAGTGCTAGTCCAGCGGGAGATACGCAGTATTTT
CSASPAGDTQYF
>NA|TRBJ2-7|TRBD1|TRBV5-8
TGTGCCAGCAGCTGGGGGGACAGGGGGAGACAGCAGTACTTC
CASSWGDRGRQQYF